Presented here are 32 T cell receptor beta chains from one specimen sequenced in a study of T cells after yellow fever vaccination (dated by TCRdb to the late 2010s). The receptor library was made with 5' RACE. Instrument used: Illumina HiSeq 2500. TCRdb itself trimmed the public reads at Q25 with fastp, ran MiXCR and retained productive beta chains. Rows are unified per CDR3 protein, each entry keeping the most common DNA and genes. A total of approximately 150,000 distinct CDR3 sequences appear in this sample, 5.5% to 8% of them only once. The ten most abundant clones make up 2.9% of the sample. Reading the label with the study, this specimen's treatment or condition is: live attenuated yellow fever vaccine strain. The sequences come from CD4+ T cells sorted from PBMCs, collected on the day of the first yellow fever vaccination. The receptor set was obtained from a man in his late teens or twenties who received the YFV17D yellow fever vaccine.

The table lists this clonotype with a few counts. This chain uses TRBV5-1 with TRBJ2-2; D gene ambiguous. Germline V lookup: CDR1 SGHRS, CDR2 YFSETQ. The CDR3 length is 12 residues. The V and J ends lost 0 bases and 7 bases respectively, with 4 bases between them. This CDR3 reads CASSLVGGELFF. DNA for the CDR3: TGCGCCAGCAGCTTGGTCGGCGGGGAGCTGTTTTTT.

There are many counts of this clonotype. The chain has TRBV5-1 and TRBJ2-3; D ambiguous. CDR3 length equals 13 residues. Germline loops: CDR1 SGHRS, CDR2 YFSETQ. Trimming removed 2 bases at V and 4 bases at J, with 8 bases between. Written as DNA, the CDR3 is TGCGCCAGCAGCTTTGGGGTCCCAGATACGCAGTATTTT. Its translation is CASSFGVPDTQYF.

The J gene is TRBJ2-2, the V gene TRBV7-8; weak D call: TRBD2 (6 bases). The CDR3 spans 16 residues. The V gene lost 5 bases and the J gene lost 5 bases, with 18 bases spanning the gap. Looked up from germline, CDR1 is SGHVS and CDR2 is FQNEAQ. The CDR3, as DNA: TGTGCCAGCAGCCGGTGGGGGGAGCAACGAACCGGGGAGCTGTTTTTT. Its protein is CASSRWGEQRTGELFF.

This clonotype was observed many times. The rearrangement uses TRBV6-5 and TRBJ2-5; TRBD1 agrees at 7 bases. V dropped 5 bases and J dropped 1; count of bases not matched to a gene: 10. Looked up from germline, CDR1 is MNHEY and CDR2 is SVGAGI. There are 16 residues in the CDR3. This CDR3 is CASSPTDRPLQETQYF. The CDR3 coding sequence is TGTGCCAGCAGTCCCACGGACAGGCCACTCCAAGAGACCCAGTACTTC.

J is TRBJ1-5 and V is TRBV12-3 or TRBV12-4, with TRBD1 identical over 9 bases. V trimming: 6 bases; J trimming: 6 bases; junction bases outside the gene matches: 9. The CDR3 spans 15 residues. The CDR3 reads CASSTGQGIPQPQHF. CDR3 coding DNA: TGTGCCAGCAGCACGGGACAGGGAATCCCTCAGCCCCAGCATTTT.

This clonotype was observed many times. J is TRBJ2-2 and V is TRBV4-2; no reliable D call. This CDR3 comprises 15 residues. Trimming stripped 0 bases from V and 5 bases from J, with 10 bases between. The germline gives CDR1 LGHNA, CDR2 YNFKEQ. CDR3 coding DNA: TGTGCCAGCAGCCAAGAAGAGAGCTGGACCGGGGAGCTGTTTTTT. This encodes CASSQEESWTGELFF.

J is TRBJ2-5 and V is TRBV20-1, with 13 nucleotides matching TRBD2. The ends lost 7 bases at V and 5 bases at J; junction bases unmatched: 10. CDR1 is DFQATT, CDR2 SNEGSKA, per germline (reference sequence). CDR3 length: 15 amino acids. The CDR3 reads CSVSRLAGGHETQYF. The CDR3 DNA reads TGCAGTGTCAGCCGACTAGCGGGGGGCCACGAGACCCAGTACTTC.

The rearrangement joins TRBV12-3 or TRBV12-4 to TRBJ1-6; TRBD1 might be the D (6 bases). The V end lost 7 bases, the J end lost 7 bases, and 14 bases lay between the germline ends. The CDR3 is 14 amino acids. The DNA for the CDR3 is TGTGCCAGCAACCTCAGGGGAGTCAATTCACCCCTCCACTTT. Encoded protein: CASNLRGVNSPLHF.

This clonotype was seen many times. CDR3: CASSQAPSGGGTFYEQYF. CDR3 nucleotide sequence: TGCGCCAGCAGCCAAGCTCCTAGCGGGGGGGGAACTTTCTACGAGCAGTACTTC. The rearrangement links TRBV4-3 to TRBJ2-7; 12 bases are shared with TRBD2. Unmatched junction bases numbered 10, after V lost 1 base and J lost 3 bases. The V gene's germline CDR1 is LGHNA and CDR2 YSLEER. This CDR3 has 18 amino acids.

This clonotype was seen many times. The J gene is TRBJ2-7, the V gene TRBV7-3; tentative D call: TRBD1 (6 bases). CDR3 length: 15 amino acids. Trimming took off 7 bases at V and 4 bases at J, with 20 bases between the two ends. From germline, CDR1 is SGHTA and CDR2 FQGTGA. The DNA for the CDR3 is TGTGCCAGCACCCCGCGGAGGACAGTTTGGTACGAGCAGTACTTC. Encoded protein: CASTPRRTVWYEQYF.

This clonotype was observed many times. The genes are TRBV4-1 and TRBJ2-1, with TRBD2 matching 15 bases. The CDR3 consists of 16 residues. The germline V gene has CDR1 MGHRA and CDR2 YSYEKL. The V gene end was trimmed by 0 bases and the J gene end by 10 bases; junction bases not matched to a gene: 4. This CDR3 reads CASSQDGTSGGREQFF. In DNA form, the CDR3 reads TGCGCCAGCAGCCAAGACGGGACTAGCGGGGGGAGGGAGCAGTTCTTC.

Many counts were recorded for this clonotype. This chain connects TRBV12-3 or TRBV12-4 to TRBJ2-5; 7 positions agree with TRBD2. J lost 3 bases, V lost 6 bases, and 7 bases had no gene match. The CDR3 covers 14 residues. The CDR3 here is CASSTLAREETQYF. The CDR3 DNA sequence: TGTGCCAGCAGCACACTAGCGCGTGAAGAGACCCAGTACTTC.

This clonotype was counted at least ten times. This rearrangement joins TRBV5-6 to TRBJ1-1; possible D gene TRBD1, 5 bases. Between the trimmed V and J ends, which lost 0 bases and 6 bases, there was a span of 18 bases. This CDR3 has 16 amino acids. Germline loops: CDR1 SGHDT, CDR2 YYEEEE. For the CDR3, the DNA is TGTGCCAGCAGCTTGGAAGGGTACGGGACGCCGGCTGAAGCTTTCTTT. As protein: CASSLEGYGTPAEAFF.

This clonotype has a count of ten or more. J is TRBJ2-5 and V is TRBV4-2, with 15 positions matching TRBD2. The CDR3 is made up of 18 amino acids. J gave up 5 bases and V 4 bases, and 11 bases lay outside the gene matches. Germline CDR1 LGHNA, CDR2 YNFKEQ. CDR3 sequence reads: CASSPTGLAGGMWETQYF. As DNA, the CDR3 is TGTGCCAGCAGCCCTACGGGACTAGCGGGGGGTATGTGGGAGACCCAGTACTTC.

This clonotype was detected ten times or more. CDR3 protein: CASSPQGGLPGELFF. For the CDR3, the DNA is TGTGCCAGCAGCCCACAGGGGGGTCTTCCCGGGGAGCTGTTTTTT. The J gene is TRBJ2-2, the V gene TRBV2; 8 positions agree with TRBD1. From germline, CDR1 is SNHLY and CDR2 FYNNEI. V dropped 6 bases and J dropped 6; count of bases not matched to a gene: 9. This CDR3 is 15 amino acids long.

In its sample, this clonotype was seen many times. The V call is TRBV6-5, the J call TRBJ2-3, with TRBD2 identical over 9 bases. CDR3 size: 13 residues. Germline V gives CDR1 MNHEY, CDR2 SVGAGI. The V segment lost 8 bases and the J segment 6 bases; nucleotides outside the gene matches: 6. This chain's CDR3 is CASRRGGLDTQYF. As DNA, the CDR3 is TGTGCCAGCCGGCGGGGGGGCCTCGATACGCAGTATTTT.

In its sample, this clonotype was seen many times. The chain uses TRBV7-3 and TRBJ2-2; the D gene is possibly TRBD1 (5 bases). This CDR3 region has 15 residues. Per germline, CDR1 SGHTA and CDR2 FQGTGA. Trimming took 2 bases from V and 4 from J, leaving 11 bases between them. The CDR3 DNA follows: TGTGCCAGCAGCTTAGACTCTCAGGGCACCGGGGAGCTGTTTTTT. It yields the protein CASSLDSQGTGELFF.

The V call is TRBV30, the J call TRBJ1-6; no definite D call. The CDR3 length is 13 residues. Germline CDR1 reads GTSNPN; CDR2 reads SVGIG (reference sequence). Trimming stripped 8 bases from V and 9 bases from J, with 17 bases between. The chain's CDR3 is CAAGSSRSSPLHF. The CDR3 DNA sequence: TGTGCCGCGGGGAGTTCCCGGAGTTCACCCCTCCACTTT.

This clonotype was observed a handful of times. The CDR3 region has the DNA TGCAGTGCGCGTAGGCCGACAGGGAATGAAAAACTGTTTTTT. Translating gives CSARRPTGNEKLFF. This chain connects TRBV20-1 to TRBJ1-4; 7 bases align to TRBD1. V was clipped by 6 bases and J by 5 bases; unmatched bases: 9. The CDR3 has 14 residues. Germline V gene lookup returns CDR1 DFQATT and CDR2 SNEGSKA (reference sequence).

In this sample, this clonotype turned up many times. This chain joins TRBV5-5 and TRBJ2-1, with 13 bases aligning to TRBD2. CDR1 is SGHKS, CDR2 YYEKEE, per germline (reference sequence). J gave up 4 bases and V 3 bases, and 4 bases lay outside the gene matches. This CDR3 comprises 16 residues. The CDR3 DNA reads TGTGCCAGCAGCTCCGGGACTAGCGGGATATACAATGAGCAGTTCTTC. Protein sequence: CASSSGTSGIYNEQFF.

This clonotype showed up many times. V usage is TRBV7-9 and J usage is TRBJ1-1; D is perhaps TRBD1 (5 bases). The V end lost 3 bases, the J end lost 4 bases, and 9 bases lay between the germline ends. CDR3 size: 13 residues. The germline CDR1 and CDR2 sequences are SEHNR and FQNEAQ (reference sequence). The CDR3 DNA reads TGTGCCAGCAGCTTCGTCGGGGGCACTGAAGCTTTCTTT. It yields the protein CASSFVGGTEAFF.

This clonotype was found a few times. The chain is built from TRBV14 and TRBJ1-1; the D gene is possibly TRBD1 (6 bases). Trimming pared 0 bases from V and 1 base from J, leaving 12 bases between. CDR1 and CDR2 from the germline V gene are SGHDN and FVKESK. The length of the CDR3 is 16 residues. The CDR3 DNA is TGTGCCAGCAGCCAAGACGTTCCGGGGGCGAACACTGAAGCTTTCTTT. Translating it yields CASSQDVPGANTEAFF.

This clonotype was counted at least ten times. CDR3 DNA sequence: TGCAGCGTTGCGGAACAGACCTACGAGCAGTACTTC. As protein: CSVAEQTYEQYF. The gene calls are TRBV29-1 and TRBJ2-7; no firm D call. This CDR3 has 12 residues. The germline V gene encodes CDR1 SQVTM and CDR2 ANQGSEA. Trimming shortened V by 4 bases and J by 2 bases, and 9 bases separated the two germline ends.

V usage is TRBV4-3 and J usage is TRBJ2-7; 8 positions agree with TRBD2. J gave up 3 bases and V 1 base, and 8 bases lay outside the gene matches. Germline V CDR1 and CDR2: LGHNA, YSLEER. CDR3 size: 16 residues. The CDR3 region is CASSQGTGTRDYEQYF. CDR3 nucleotide sequence: TGCGCCAGCAGCCAAGGTACCGGGACTAGGGACTACGAGCAGTACTTC.

This clonotype came up a few times. The rearrangement joins TRBV20-1 to TRBJ1-4, with TRBD1 as a possible D gene (5 bases). CDR1 DFQATT and CDR2 SNEGSKA come from the germline V gene (reference sequence). V was trimmed by 5 bases and J by 5 bases, leaving 12 bases between them. CDR3 length: 13 amino acids. This CDR3 reads CSAVRGSNEKLFF. CDR3 in DNA: TGCAGTGCTGTACGGGGGAGCAATGAAAAACTGTTTTTT.

This clonotype was recorded a few times. This rearrangement joins TRBV5-1 to TRBJ1-5; D gene ambiguous. Trimming pared 4 bases from V and 5 bases from J, leaving 10 bases between. The CDR3 spans 13 residues. Germline V gives CDR1 SGHRS, CDR2 YFSETQ. In DNA, the CDR3 is TGCGCCAGCAGCATTGACGGAGATCAGCCCCAGCATTTT. This codes for CASSIDGDQPQHF.

This clonotype showed up just a few times. The chain joins TRBV4-2 to TRBJ1-1; 7 bases are a match to TRBD1. Germline lookup yields CDR1 LGHNA and CDR2 YNFKEQ. The CDR3 spans 17 residues. J lost 1 base, V lost 5 bases, and 13 bases had no gene match. CDR3 loop: CASSFHAQQGRNTEAFF. The CDR3, as DNA: TGTGCCAGCAGCTTTCACGCTCAACAGGGGAGGAACACTGAAGCTTTCTTT.

There are many counts of this clonotype. The V and J genes are TRBV10-2 and TRBJ2-7, with 7 bases aligning to TRBD1. The germline gives CDR1 WSHSY, CDR2 SAAADI. The CDR3 length is 13 residues. Losses at the gene ends were 0 bases for V and 6 bases for J; bases not matched to a gene: 2. In nucleotides, the CDR3 is TGCGCCAGCAGTGAGTCGGGACAGCGCGAGCAGTACTTC. Translation: CASSESGQREQYF.

The chain recombines TRBV20-1 with TRBJ2-2, with 7 bases fitting TRBD2. Per the germline V gene, CDR1 is DFQATT and CDR2 is SNEGSKA (reference sequence). Losses at the gene ends were 5 bases for V and 0 bases for J; bases not matched to a gene: 6. This CDR3 contains 15 residues. CDR3 nucleotides: TGCAGTGCTTCGGGCGGGGGTCCGAACACCGGGGAGCTGTTTTTT. The encoded protein is CSASGGGPNTGELFF.

CDR3 region: CASSISTGATNEKLFF. The CDR3 nucleotides read TGTGCCAGTAGTATTTCCACAGGAGCAACTAATGAAAAACTGTTTTTT. The genes are TRBV19 and TRBJ1-4, with D tentatively TRBD1 (5 bases). The CDR3 has 16 amino acids. Trimming removed 3 bases from V and 0 bases from J, with 11 bases in between. Germline V gives CDR1 LNHDA, CDR2 SQIVND (reference sequence).

This clonotype was recorded many times. The chain recombines TRBV11-1 with TRBJ2-2, with no clear D. V was trimmed by 7 bases and J by 6 bases, leaving 12 bases between them. Germline CDR1 and CDR2: SGHAT and FQDESV (reference sequence). The CDR3 totals 13 residues. CDR3 loop: CASKWQDAGELFF. The CDR3 bases are TGTGCCAGCAAGTGGCAGGACGCCGGGGAGCTGTTTTTT.

This clonotype was seen many times. The chain links TRBV7-8 to TRBJ2-5; the match to TRBD1 covers 8 bases. The CDR3 is 14 amino acids. Per germline, CDR1 SGHVS and CDR2 FQNEAQ. V dropped 2 bases and J dropped 3; count of bases not matched to a gene: 2. Written as DNA, the CDR3 is TGTGCCAGCAGCTTAATGACAGGGGAAGAGACCCAGTACTTC. Its translation: CASSLMTGEETQYF.